This TCR beta chain came from a study of T-cell reconstitution after alpha-beta-depleted transplantation in children. Germline CDR1 is SGDLS and CDR2 is YYNGEE. The CDR3 is made up of 15 amino acids. V was shortened by 0 bases and J by 3 bases, with 9 bases between the two germline ends. Study results and limitations: Counts and diversity of T cells one year after transplant came mostly from newly produced T cells.

Unique molecular identifiers were incorporated when the TCRbeta library was constructed. One entry per CDR3 protein results from TCRdb running MiXCR on the PCR reads. Among around 700,000 distinct CDR3 sequences listed, around 13% were seen once. This clonotype was detected many times. As yet, its antigen is unknown. This rearrangement joins TRBV9 to TRBJ1-4; D uncertain. The origin of this receptor is a girl aged 2-10 years with congenital amegakaryocytic thrombocytopenia, due to receive a stem cell transplant. The sample was PBMCs, taken before TCRalphabeta/CD19-depleted stem cell transplant. The CDR3 DNA reads as TGTGCCAGCAGCGTAGATGGACGGGCTAATGAAAAACTGTTTTTT. Protein sequence: CASSVDGRANEKLFF.